This T cell receptor (beta chain) was identified in a study of identical twins. From germline, CDR1 is DFQATT and CDR2 SNEGSKA (reference sequence). This CDR3 region has 13 residues. Trimming left V 3 bases short and J 2 bases short, with 10 bases between. TCRdb reprocessed the 5' RACE reads via MiXCR and lists one record per CDR3 protein. The sample records some 500,000 distinct CDR3 sequences, around 20% being singletons. These data were also reused for a study on T cells expressing NK-cell markers. Per that paper: From sorted CD3+CD56+NKG2C+, CD3+CD56+NKG2C- and CD3+CD56-NKG2C+ T cells came the TCR beta repertoires.

The sequence was obtained from a young woman in good health. Sequencing was performed on CD4+ T cells sorted from blood. V and J are TRBV20-1 and TRBJ1-2; D not resolved. CDR3 DNA: TGCAGTGCTAGTAGGCGGACGAACTATGGCTACACCTTC. It yields the protein CSASRRTNYGYTF.